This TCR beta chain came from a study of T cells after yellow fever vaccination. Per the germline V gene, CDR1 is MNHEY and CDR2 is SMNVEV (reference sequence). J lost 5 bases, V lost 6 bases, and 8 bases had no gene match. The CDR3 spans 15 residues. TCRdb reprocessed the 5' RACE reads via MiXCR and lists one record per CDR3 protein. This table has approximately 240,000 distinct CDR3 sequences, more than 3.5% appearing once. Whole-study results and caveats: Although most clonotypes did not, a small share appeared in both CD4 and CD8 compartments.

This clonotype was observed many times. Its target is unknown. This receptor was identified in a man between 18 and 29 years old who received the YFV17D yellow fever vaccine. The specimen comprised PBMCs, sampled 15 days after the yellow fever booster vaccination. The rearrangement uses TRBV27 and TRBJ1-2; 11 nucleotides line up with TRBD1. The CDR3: CASRGGQGEIYGYTF. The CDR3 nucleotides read TGTGCCAGCAGGGGGGGACAGGGGGAGATTTATGGCTACACCTTC.